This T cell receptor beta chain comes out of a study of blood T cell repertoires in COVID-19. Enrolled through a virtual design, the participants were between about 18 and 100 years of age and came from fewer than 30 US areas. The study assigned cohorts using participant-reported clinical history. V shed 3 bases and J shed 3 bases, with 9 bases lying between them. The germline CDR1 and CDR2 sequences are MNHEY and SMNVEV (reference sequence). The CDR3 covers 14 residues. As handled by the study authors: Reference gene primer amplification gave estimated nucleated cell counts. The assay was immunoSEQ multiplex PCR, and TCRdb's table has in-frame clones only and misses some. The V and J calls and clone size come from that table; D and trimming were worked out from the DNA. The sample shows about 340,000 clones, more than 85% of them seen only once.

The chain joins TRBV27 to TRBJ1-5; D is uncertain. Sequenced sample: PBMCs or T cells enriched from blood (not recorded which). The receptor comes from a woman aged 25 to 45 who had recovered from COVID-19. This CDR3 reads CASSLSGFNQPQHF. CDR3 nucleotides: TGTGCCAGCAGTTTGTCCGGGTTCAATCAGCCCCAGCATTTT.